These 8 T cell receptor beta chains share one sample of origin, sequenced in a study of CD8 T cells in Susac syndrome. After extraction with the RNeasy kit, roughly 0.45 to 1 ug of the RNA was reverse transcribed using random hexamers. Using its own MiXCR run on the immunoSEQ multiplex PCR reads, TCRdb lists one record per CDR3 protein. The sample holds 150,000 to 200,000 distinct CDR3 sequences, 93% seen once. What was sequenced was CD4+ T cells from PBMCs. The source of these receptors is a human donor in good health.

The rearrangement links TRBV5-6 to TRBJ2-1; 7 bases agree with TRBD2. The CDR3 is 14 amino acids. Looked up from germline, CDR1 is SGHDT and CDR2 is YYEEEE. After removal of 4 bases from V and 8 bases from J, the junction contained 9 bases not matched to a gene. CDR3 DNA: TGTGCCAGCAGCCCCCTGGGTCGGGAGGATGAGCAGTTCTTC. Its translation: CASSPLGREDEQFF.

The V call is TRBV6-1, the J call TRBJ1-5, with 8 bases fitting TRBD1. Germline CDR1 and CDR2: MNHNS and SASEGT. The CDR3 runs 15 residues. The J segment lost 2 bases and the V segment lost 7 bases, leaving 7 bases of the junction unmatched. CDR3 loop: CASNTGGRGNQPQHF. The CDR3 coding sequence is TGTGCCAGCAATACAGGGGGAAGGGGCAATCAGCCCCAGCATTTT.

The J gene is TRBJ2-1, the V gene TRBV4-1; 8 nucleotides line up with TRBD2. The V gene end was trimmed by 1 base and the J gene end by 4 bases; junction bases not matched to a gene: 12. The germline V gene encodes CDR1 MGHRA and CDR2 YSYEKL. The CDR3 sequence is 18 residues long. The CDR3 is CASSQALLRKRGYNEQFF. The CDR3 nucleotides are TGCGCCAGCAGCCAAGCCCTTCTCCGCAAGCGGGGGTACAATGAGCAGTTCTTC.

The J gene is TRBJ1-4, the V gene TRBV20-1, with D uncertain. Germline V gives CDR1 DFQATT, CDR2 SNEGSKA (reference sequence). V was shortened by 5 bases and J by 5 bases, with 9 bases between the two germline ends. The CDR3 runs to 12 residues. The CDR3 DNA reads TGCAGTGCTGAAGGGCCGAATGAAAAACTGTTTTTT. Its protein is CSAEGPNEKLFF.

The chain uses TRBV7-9 and TRBJ2-4; 7 bases fit TRBD1. This CDR3 region has 16 residues. The germline CDR1 and CDR2 sequences are SEHNR and FQNEAQ (reference sequence). Germline trimming cut 5 bases from V and 1 base from J; bases unmatched to any gene: 8. The CDR3 protein is CASSPLPTGAKNIQYF. The CDR3 nucleotides are TGTGCCAGCAGCCCCCTACCGACAGGGGCCAAAAACATTCAGTACTTC.

CDR3 in amino acids: CASSLLWTDTQYF. The CDR3 DNA is TGCGCCAGCAGCTTGCTGTGGACAGATACGCAGTATTTT. The chain uses TRBV5-1 and TRBJ2-3, with D unresolved. V was shortened by 1 base and J by 3 bases, with 6 bases between the two germline ends. The CDR3 loop spans 13 amino acids. Germline CDR1 SGHRS, CDR2 YFSETQ. Filled out from reference TRBV5-1 and TRBJ2-3, the complete variable domain reads KAGVTQTPRYLIKTRGQQVTLSCSPISGHRSVSWYQQTPGQGLQFLFEYFSETQRNKGNFPGRFSGRQFSNSRSEMNVSTLELGDSALYLCASSLLWTDTQYFGPGTRLTVL.

The chain links TRBV5-6 to TRBJ1-3; TRBD1 is a possible D gene (6 bases). Germline V gene data show CDR1 as SGHDT and CDR2 as YYEEEE. With 1 base removed from V and 4 bases from J, the gap between germline ends came to 18 bases. This CDR3 has 17 residues. CDR3 protein: CASSLRLAEGGGNTIYF. CDR3 bases: TGTGCCAGCAGCTTGAGACTTGCGGAGGGGGGCGGAAACACCATATATTTT.

The rearrangement uses TRBV3-1 and TRBJ1-4; unclear D gene. V was clipped by 1 base and J by 2 bases, with 2 bases between them. Per the germline V gene, CDR1 is LGHDT and CDR2 is YNNKEL (reference sequence). CDR3 length: 13 amino acids. The CDR3 region has the DNA TGTGCCAGCAGCCAAGGCACTAATGAAAAACTGTTTTTT. Encoded protein: CASSQGTNEKLFF.